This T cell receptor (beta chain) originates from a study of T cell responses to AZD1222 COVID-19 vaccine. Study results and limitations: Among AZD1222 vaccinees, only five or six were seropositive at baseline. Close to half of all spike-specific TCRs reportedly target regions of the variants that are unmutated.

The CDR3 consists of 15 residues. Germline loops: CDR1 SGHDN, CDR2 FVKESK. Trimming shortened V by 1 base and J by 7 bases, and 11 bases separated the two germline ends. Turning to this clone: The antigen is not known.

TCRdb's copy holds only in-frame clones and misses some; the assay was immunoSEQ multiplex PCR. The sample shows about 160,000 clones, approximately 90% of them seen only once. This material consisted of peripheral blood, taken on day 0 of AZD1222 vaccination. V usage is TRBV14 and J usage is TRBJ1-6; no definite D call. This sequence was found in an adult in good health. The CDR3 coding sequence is TGTGCCAGCAGCCAAGCCTGGGTGGAGAATTCACCCCTCCACTTT. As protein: CASSQAWVENSPLHF.